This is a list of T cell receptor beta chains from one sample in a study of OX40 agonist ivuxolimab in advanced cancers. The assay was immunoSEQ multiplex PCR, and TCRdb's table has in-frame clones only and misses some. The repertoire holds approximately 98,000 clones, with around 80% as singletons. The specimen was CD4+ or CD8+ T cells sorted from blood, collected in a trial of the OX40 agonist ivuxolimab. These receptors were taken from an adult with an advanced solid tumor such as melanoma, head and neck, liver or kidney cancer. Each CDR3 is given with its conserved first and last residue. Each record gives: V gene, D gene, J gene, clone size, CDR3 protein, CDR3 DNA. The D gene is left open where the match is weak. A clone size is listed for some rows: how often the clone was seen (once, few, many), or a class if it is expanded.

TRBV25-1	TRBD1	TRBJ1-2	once	CASSEWVRTGENYGYTF	TGTGCCAGCAGTGAATGGGTTAGGACAGGGGAGAACTATGGCTACACCTTC
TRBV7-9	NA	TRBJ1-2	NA	CASSPQTGRYGYTF	TGTGCCAGCAGCCCTCAGACGGGGAGGTATGGCTACACCTTC
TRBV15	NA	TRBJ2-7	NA	CATSRAGLHYEQYF	TGTGCCACCAGCAGAGCCGGACTACACTACGAGCAGTACTTC
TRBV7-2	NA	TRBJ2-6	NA	CASSRPDSGANVLTF	TGTGCCAGCAGCCGTCCGGACTCTGGGGCCAACGTCCTGACTTTC
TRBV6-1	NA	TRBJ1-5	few	CASSEVGRRNQPQHF	TGTGCCAGCAGTGAAGTCGGGAGGCGCAATCAGCCCCAGCATTTT
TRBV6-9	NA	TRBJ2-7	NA	CASSEQGWQYF	TGTGCCAGCAGTGAACAGGGTTGGCAGTACTTC
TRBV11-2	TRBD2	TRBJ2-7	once	CASSPILAGGPGEQYF	TGTGCCAGCAGCCCGATACTAGCGGGGGGGCCTGGGGAGCAGTACTTC
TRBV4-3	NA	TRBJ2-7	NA	CASSPSSTLQLGGLYEQYF	TGCGCCAGCAGCCCCTCTTCTACGCTACAGTTAGGGGGACTCTACGAGCAGTACTTC
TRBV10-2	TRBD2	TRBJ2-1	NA	CASSATGTSGYNEQFF	TGCGCCAGCAGCGCAACCGGGACTAGCGGATACAATGAGCAGTTCTTC
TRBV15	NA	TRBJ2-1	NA	CATSRPDRGYNEQFF	TGTGCCACCAGCAGACCTGATAGGGGCTACAATGAGCAGTTCTTC
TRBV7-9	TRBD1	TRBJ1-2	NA	CASSLATGSYGYTF	TGTGCCAGCAGCTTAGCGACAGGGAGCTATGGCTACACCTTC
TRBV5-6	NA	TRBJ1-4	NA	CASSLRGNNEKLFF	TGTGCCAGCAGCTTAAGGGGGAACAATGAAAAACTGTTTTTT
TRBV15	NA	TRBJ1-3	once	CATSRESEARGNTIYF	TGTGCCACCAGCAGAGAGTCCGAGGCACGAGGAAACACCATATATTTT
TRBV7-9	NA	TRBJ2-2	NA	CASSWTTTGELFF	TGTGCCAGCAGCTGGACCACCACCGGGGAGCTGTTTTTT
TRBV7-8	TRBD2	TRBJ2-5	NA	CASRLLAGGVGAETQYF	TGTGCCAGCAGACTACTAGCGGGAGGAGTTGGAGCCGAGACCCAGTACTTC
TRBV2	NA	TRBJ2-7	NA	CASGTQRSSYEQYF	TGTGCCAGCGGTACACAGCGCTCATCCTACGAGCAGTACTTC
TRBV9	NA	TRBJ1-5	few	CASSAPGGNQPQHF	TGTGCCAGCAGCGCCCCCGGGGGAAATCAGCCCCAGCATTTT
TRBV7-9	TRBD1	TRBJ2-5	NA	CASSFPGGRLQETQYF	TGTGCCAGCAGCTTCCCAGGGGGAAGACTGCAAGAGACCCAGTACTTC
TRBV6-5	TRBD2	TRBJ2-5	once	CASSYSAGGETQYF	TGTGCCAGCAGTTACAGCGCGGGAGGAGAGACCCAGTACTTC
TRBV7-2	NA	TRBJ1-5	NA	CASSSRRSNQPQHF	TGTGCCAGCAGCTCCCGTAGAAGCAATCAGCCCCAGCATTTT
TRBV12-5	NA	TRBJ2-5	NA	CASGFDQETQYF	TGTGCTAGTGGTTTCGACCAAGAGACCCAGTACTTC
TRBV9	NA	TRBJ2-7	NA	CASSVDNGGNEQYF	TGTGCCAGCAGCGTAGATAATGGGGGGAACGAGCAGTACTTC
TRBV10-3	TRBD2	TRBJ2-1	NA	CAISESTSGLQGEQFF	TGTGCCATCAGTGAGTCGACTAGCGGGTTACAGGGTGAGCAGTTCTTC
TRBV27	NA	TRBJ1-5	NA	CASSLYRGNNQPQHF	TGTGCCAGCAGTTTATACCGGGGGAACAATCAGCCCCAGCATTTT
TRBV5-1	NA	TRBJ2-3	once	CASTSEDPFSTDTQYF	TGCGCCAGCACCAGCGAGGACCCCTTCTCCACAGATACGCAGTATTTT
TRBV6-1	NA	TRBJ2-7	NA	CASSSGQPGSYEQYF	TGTGCCAGCAGTTCGGGACAACCAGGTTCCTACGAGCAGTACTTC
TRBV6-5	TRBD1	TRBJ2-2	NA	CASSFPTGSNTGELFF	TGTGCCAGCAGTTTCCCGACAGGGAGTAACACCGGGGAGCTGTTTTTT
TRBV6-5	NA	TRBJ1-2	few	CASSPGWGFNGYTF	TGTGCCAGCAGCCCCGGGTGGGGTTTCAATGGCTACACCTTC
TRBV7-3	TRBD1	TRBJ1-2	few	CASSAQGAPHYGYTF	TGTGCCAGCAGCGCACAGGGGGCGCCGCACTATGGCTACACCTTC
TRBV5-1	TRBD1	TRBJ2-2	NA	CASSRDRSDTGELFF	TGCGCCAGCAGTCGGGACAGGTCTGACACCGGGGAGCTGTTTTTT
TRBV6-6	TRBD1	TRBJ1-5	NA	CASSGRDRGDGQPQHF	TGTGCCAGCAGTGGCCGGGACAGGGGAGACGGGCAGCCCCAGCATTTT
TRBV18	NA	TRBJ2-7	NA	CASSPQRGTEQYF	TGTGCCAGCTCACCCCAGAGGGGAACTGAGCAGTACTTC
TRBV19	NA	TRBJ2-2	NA	CASSIRQGGAGELFF	TGTGCCAGTAGTATACGGCAGGGTGGCGCCGGGGAGCTGTTTTTT
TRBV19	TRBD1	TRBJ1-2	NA	CATTGGKHYGYTF	TGTGCCACGACAGGGGGGAAGCACTATGGCTACACCTTC
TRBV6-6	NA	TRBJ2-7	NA	CASSYMGGIRYEQYF	TGTGCCAGCAGCTACATGGGCGGGATCCGCTACGAGCAGTACTTC
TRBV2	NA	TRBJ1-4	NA	CASSESLPGPQGKLFF	TGTGCCAGCAGTGAATCCCTGCCGGGCCCACAGGGAAAACTGTTTTTT
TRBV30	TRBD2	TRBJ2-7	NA	CAWTPGLAGNEQYF	TGTGCCTGGACACCCGGACTAGCGGGTAACGAGCAGTACTTC
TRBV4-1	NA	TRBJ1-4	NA	CASSQDSRWAAGQDYEKLFF	TGCGCCAGCAGCCAAGATTCTCGCTGGGCCGCGGGACAAGATTATGAAAAACTGTTTTTT
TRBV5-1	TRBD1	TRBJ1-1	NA	CASSLIGTGGGNTEAFF	TGCGCCAGCAGCTTGATAGGGACAGGGGGAGGTAACACTGAAGCTTTCTTT
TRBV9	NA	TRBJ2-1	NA	CASSVLTSNNEQFF	TGTGCCAGCAGCGTGCTTACTAGTAACAATGAGCAGTTCTTC
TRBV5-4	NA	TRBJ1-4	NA	CASSLGDSHNEKLFF	TGTGCCAGCAGCTTGGGTGACAGCCATAATGAAAAACTGTTTTTT
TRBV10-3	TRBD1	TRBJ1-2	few	CAISEPGQGASF	TGTGCCATCAGTGAGCCGGGACAGGGGGCCTCCTTC
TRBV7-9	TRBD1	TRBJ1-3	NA	CASSLGTGASGNTIYF	TGTGCCAGCAGCTTAGGGACAGGGGCCTCTGGAAACACCATATATTTT
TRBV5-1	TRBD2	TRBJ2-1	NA	CASSSGGNEQFF	TGCGCCAGCAGCTCGGGGGGGAATGAGCAGTTCTTC
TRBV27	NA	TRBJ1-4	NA	CASSSWDAPNEKLFF	TGTGCCAGCAGTTCCTGGGACGCTCCTAATGAAAAACTGTTTTTT
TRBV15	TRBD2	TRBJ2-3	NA	CATNPRLAGVHTQYF	TGTGCCACCAACCCCAGACTAGCGGGAGTGCATACGCAGTATTTT
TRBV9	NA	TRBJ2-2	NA	CASSVLGTGELFF	TGTGCCAGCAGTGTCTTGGGGACCGGGGAGCTGTTTTTT
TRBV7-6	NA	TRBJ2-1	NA	CASSPSGSLPDRNEQFF	TGTGCCAGCAGCCCCTCCGGCAGCCTCCCAGATCGCAATGAGCAGTTCTTC
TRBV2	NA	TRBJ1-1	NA	CASSGDDSEAFF	TGTGCCAGCAGCGGAGATGACAGTGAAGCTTTCTTT
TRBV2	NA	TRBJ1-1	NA	CASCAREVNTEAFF	TGTGCCAGCTGCGCCAGGGAGGTGAACACTGAAGCTTTCTTT
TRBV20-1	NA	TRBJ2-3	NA	CSVKPAGTQYF	TGCAGTGTAAAACCTGCAGGTACGCAGTATTTT
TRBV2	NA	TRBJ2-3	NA	CASNGGQSTDTQYF	TGTGCCAGCAACGGGGGCCAGAGCACAGATACGCAGTATTTT
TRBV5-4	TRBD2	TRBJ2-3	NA	CASSLGLAGVGTDTQYF	TGTGCCAGCAGCTTGGGGTTAGCGGGGGTCGGCACAGATACGCAGTATTTT
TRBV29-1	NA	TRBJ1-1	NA	CSVGGRGMNTEAFF	TGCAGCGTTGGAGGACGGGGCATGAACACTGAAGCTTTCTTT
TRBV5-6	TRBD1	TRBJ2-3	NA	CASSLPQGAASPDTQYF	TGTGCCAGCAGCCTACCACAGGGGGCGGCTAGCCCAGATACGCAGTATTTT